These T cell receptor beta chains were read from a single sample in a study of shared clonotypes between healthy human individuals. Here immunoSEQ multiplex PCR was the method, and the copy in TCRdb shows in-frame clones only, minus some. The sample lists roughly 1,500,000 clones, 95% to 99% occurring once. The source material was naive CD4+ T cells sorted from blood. The receptors were gathered from a man aged 25-45 years in good health. Both conserved end residues are part of each CDR3. A D gene is named only where the DNA matches it firmly. Size tells how often a clone was seen (once, few, many) or the class of an expanded clone, and some rows leave it out.

J	size	V	D	CDR3	DNA
TRBJ2-1	.	TRBV19	TRBD1	CASSRQGAHYNEQFF	TGTGCCAGTAGTAGACAGGGGGCCCACTACAATGAGCAGTTCTTC
TRBJ2-2	.	TRBV9	.	CASSVDLTGELFF	TGTGCCAGCAGCGTAGATTTGACCGGGGAGCTGTTTTTT
TRBJ2-3	.	TRBV28	TRBD1	CASSGTGAGVITDTQYF	TGTGCCAGCAGTGGGACAGGGGCGGGGGTGATCACAGATACGCAGTATTTT
TRBJ1-5	.	TRBV29-1	TRBD1	CSAGQGLNQPQHF	TGCAGCGCAGGACAGGGTCTTAATCAGCCCCAGCATTTT
TRBJ2-7	.	TRBV15	TRBD1	CATSRDGQGRYEQYF	TGTGCCACCAGCAGAGACGGACAGGGGAGGTACGAGCAGTACTTC
TRBJ2-5	.	TRBV7-2	TRBD2	CASSALGLKMPWKETQYF	TGTGCCAGCAGCGCCTTGGGACTAAAAATGCCCTGGAAAGAGACCCAGTACTTC
TRBJ2-7	.	TRBV28	TRBD1	CASSSPWEGQGSYEQYF	TGTGCCAGCAGTTCACCATGGGAGGGACAGGGCTCCTACGAGCAGTACTTC
TRBJ2-7	.	TRBV7-2	TRBD1	CASSQPDRGRDEQYF	TGTGCCAGCAGCCAACCGGACAGGGGGCGCGACGAGCAGTACTTC
TRBJ2-7	once	TRBV30	.	CAWSPPQAFFHEQYF	TGTGCCTGGAGTCCACCACAGGCTTTCTTCCACGAGCAGTACTTC
TRBJ2-3	once	TRBV6-5	.	CASSPVTHTDTQYF	TGTGCCAGTTCCCCAGTCACCCACACAGATACGCAGTATTTT
TRBJ2-3	.	TRBV7-9	.	CASSLAGSRTDTQYF	TGTGCCAGCAGCTTAGCCGGGAGTAGGACAGATACGCAGTATTTT